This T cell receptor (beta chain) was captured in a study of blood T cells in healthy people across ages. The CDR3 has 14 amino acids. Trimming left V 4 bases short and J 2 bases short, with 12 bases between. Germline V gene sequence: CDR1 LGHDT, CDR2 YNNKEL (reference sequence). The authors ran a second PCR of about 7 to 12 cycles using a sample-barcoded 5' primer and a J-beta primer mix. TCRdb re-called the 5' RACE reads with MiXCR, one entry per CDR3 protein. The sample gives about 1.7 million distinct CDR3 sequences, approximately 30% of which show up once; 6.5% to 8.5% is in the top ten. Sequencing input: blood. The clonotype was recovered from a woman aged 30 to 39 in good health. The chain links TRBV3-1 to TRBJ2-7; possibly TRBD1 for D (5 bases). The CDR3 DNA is TGTGCCAGCAGCCCTCCACAGGCCGCCTACGAGCAGTACTTC. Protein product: CASSPPQAAYEQYF.